These 29 T cell receptor beta chains originate from one sample sequenced in a study of T-cell reconstitution after alpha-beta-depleted transplantation in children listed by TCRdb under 2016. Libraries were made using PCR. Instrument on record: Illumina HiSeq 2500. TCR libraries were prepared with molecular barcoding, using unique molecular identifiers to normalize TCRbeta repertoire quantification. Using fastp at Q25 and MiXCR, TCRdb reprocessed the public reads and kept productive beta chains. Rows with a matching CDR3 protein are joined into one entry that keeps the most common DNA and genes. This sample has around 500,000 distinct CDR3 sequences in its table, and approximately 12% of those were observed once. The leading ten clones occupy around 6% of the sample. This sample comprised PBMCs from the stem cell graft donor, obtained from the stem cell graft. The receptor set was obtained from a human donor who donated a stem cell graft to a child with combined immunodeficiency.

V and J are TRBV6-5 and TRBJ2-3, with TRBD1 identical over 9 bases. From germline, CDR1 is MNHEY and CDR2 SVGAGI. The V and J ends lost 0 bases and 4 bases, in that order; junction bases with no gene match: 8. The CDR3 runs 17 residues. CDR3 sequence reads: CASSYSTGGKFSDTQYF. The CDR3 region has the DNA TGTGCCAGCAGTTACTCCACAGGGGGCAAATTCTCAGATACGCAGTATTTT.

This clonotype was seen ten or more times. V and J are TRBV11-2 and TRBJ1-2; maybe TRBD1 (6 bases). Germline CDR1 and CDR2: SGHAT and FQNNGV. V lost 5 bases and J lost 4, with 11 bases in between. The CDR3 extends over 13 amino acids. CDR3 residues: CASSPDRTYGYTF. The CDR3, as DNA: TGTGCCAGCAGCCCGGACAGAACCTATGGCTACACCTTC.

V is TRBV7-9 and J is TRBJ2-1, with TRBD1 matching over 8 bases. Unmatched junction bases numbered 5, after V lost 5 bases and J lost 5 bases. The length of the CDR3 is 14 residues. Per germline, CDR1 SEHNR and CDR2 FQNEAQ (reference sequence). The CDR3 loop reads CASSVRQGNNEQFF. In DNA, the CDR3 is TGTGCCAGCAGCGTAAGACAGGGGAACAATGAGCAGTTCTTC.

The rearrangement joins TRBV27 to TRBJ2-7; the D gene is possibly TRBD1 (6 bases). This CDR3 is built from 16 residues. Trimming removed 5 bases at V and 0 bases at J, with 17 bases between. Germline CDR1 is MNHEY and CDR2 is SMNVEV (reference sequence). The CDR3 DNA sequence: TGTGCCAGCAGTCCCATACAGGGACCTACCTCCTACGAGCAGTACTTC. This codes for CASSPIQGPTSYEQYF.

This clonotype was seen more than once but under ten times. The genes are TRBV12-3 or TRBV12-4 and TRBJ2-7; D possibly uses TRBD1 or TRBD2 (5 bases each). This CDR3 contains 14 residues. V dropped 5 bases and J dropped 3 bases, with 14 bases sitting between them. CDR3 DNA: TGTGCCAGCAGTGGGACGGCGGCCGACTACGAGCAGTACTTC. It codes for CASSGTAADYEQYF.

This clonotype was detected many times. V usage is TRBV20-1 and J usage is TRBJ2-3; TRBD2 matches at 8 bases. Germline CDR1 DFQATT, CDR2 SNEGSKA (reference sequence). The CDR3 is made up of 14 amino acids. Trimming cost V 3 bases and J 1 base; bases outside gene matches: 3. The DNA of the CDR3 is TGCAGTGCTAGTAGCGGGGACGGCACAGATACGCAGTATTTT. Residues: CSASSGDGTDTQYF.

The V call is TRBV20-1, the J call TRBJ1-2, with TRBD1 as a possible D gene (6 bases). V was trimmed by 2 bases and J by 11 bases, leaving 15 bases between them. The germline V gene encodes CDR1 DFQATT and CDR2 SNEGSKA (reference sequence). There are 12 residues in the CDR3. CDR3 in DNA: TGCAGTGCTAGATTGCAGGGGCTGAGGTACACCTTC. It translates to CSARLQGLRYTF.

The rearrangement uses TRBV29-1 and TRBJ2-7; the D gene could be TRBD1 or TRBD2 (5 bases each). V gave up 1 base and J gave up 3 bases, with 19 bases separating them. This CDR3 has 16 residues. CDR1 is SQVTM and CDR2 is ANQGSEA in the germline V gene. The CDR3 coding sequence is TGCAGCGTTGAAGTCTGGGAGCCTGCTGGGGGCTACGAGCAGTACTTC. As protein: CSVEVWEPAGGYEQYF.

A remark on this clonotype: A much larger clonotype is one base distant, so this may be a read error. This chain connects TRBV7-9 to TRBJ2-7, with no clear D. With 5 bases removed from V and 0 bases from J, the gap between germline ends came to 8 bases. The germline gives CDR1 SEHNR, CDR2 FQNEAQ (reference sequence). The length of the CDR3 is 13 residues. The DNA for the CDR3 is TGTGCCAGCAGCCCCCCGACCTCCTACGAGCAGTACTTC. Encoded protein: CASSPPTSYEQYF.

This clonotype appeared many times. J is TRBJ2-7 and V is TRBV27; D is undetermined. Between the trimmed V and J ends, which lost 6 bases and 4 bases, there was a span of 10 bases. This CDR3 comprises 12 residues. Germline loops: CDR1 MNHEY, CDR2 SMNVEV (reference sequence). As DNA, the CDR3 is TGTGCCAGCAGCAAATCCGGATACGAGCAGTACTTC. It yields the protein CASSKSGYEQYF.

This clonotype was recorded a few times. J is TRBJ1-2 and V is TRBV12-3 or TRBV12-4; 7 bases agree with TRBD1. V shed 5 bases and J 5 bases; nucleotides not matched to a gene: 5. The CDR3 has 13 residues. Here the CDR3 DNA reads TGTGCCAGCAGTCCGGACAGGAGGTATGGCTACACCTTC. Its translation is CASSPDRRYGYTF.

The sample holds a few counts of this clonotype. The chain uses TRBV10-3 and TRBJ2-1, with TRBD2 matching 8 bases. The CDR3 has 15 amino acids. J gave up 6 bases and V 6 bases, and 10 bases lay outside the gene matches. The germline gives CDR1 ENHRY, CDR2 SYGVKD. CDR3 protein: CAISSNSLAGNEQFF. The CDR3 bases are TGTGCCATCAGCTCCAACTCGCTAGCGGGCAATGAGCAGTTCTTC.

V is TRBV10-3 and J is TRBJ1-6, with TRBD1 as a possible D gene (6 bases). There are 15 residues in the CDR3. Trimming took 10 bases from V and 0 from J, leaving 13 bases between them. The germline CDR1 and CDR2 sequences are ENHRY and SYGVKD. The CDR3 loop reads CATRTDSSYNSPLHF. In nucleotides, the CDR3 is TGTGCCACCCGAACGGACAGCTCCTATAATTCACCCCTCCACTTT.

This clonotype occurred a few times. The chain recombines TRBV6-2 or TRBV6-3 with TRBJ2-6; weak D call: TRBD1 (6 bases). V lost 4 bases, J lost 0 bases, and 34 bases lay in between. The CDR3 consists of 24 residues. From germline, CDR1 is MNHEY and CDR2 SVGEGT. CDR3 bases: TGTGCCAGCAGTTGTTTAGTACCCTTTTCACCGAACGGGACACCCCGCTCTGGGGCCAACGTCCTGACTTTC. Translating it yields CASSCLVPFSPNGTPRSGANVLTF.

This clonotype has a count of ten or more. The chain has TRBV5-1 and TRBJ2-7, with 11 bases aligning to TRBD2. The CDR3 contains 15 residues. The germline CDR1 and CDR2 sequences are SGHRS and YFSETQ. Trimming took 2 bases from V and 2 from J; bases not matched to a gene: 3. CDR3 bases: TGCGCCAGCAGCTTCCTAGCGGGGGGAACCTACGAGCAGTACTTC. Protein sequence: CASSFLAGGTYEQYF.

This clonotype was detected only a few times. The chain uses TRBV12-3 or TRBV12-4 and TRBJ2-3; 8 positions agree with TRBD1. The CDR3 is made up of 14 amino acids. J lost 6 bases, V lost 7 bases, and 9 bases had no gene match. The CDR3 reads CASNLLDRVDTQYF. CDR3 DNA sequence: TGTGCCAGCAACCTCCTGGACAGGGTGGATACGCAGTATTTT.

The chain is built from TRBV7-2 and TRBJ2-2, with TRBD1 matching 10 bases. Losses at the gene ends were 5 bases for V and 6 bases for J; bases not matched to a gene: 9. Germline CDR1 SGHTA, CDR2 FQGNSA. The CDR3 is made up of 16 amino acids. The CDR3 reads CASSLRGTGDPGELFF. CDR3 DNA: TGTGCCAGCAGCCTTAGGGGGACAGGGGACCCCGGGGAGCTGTTTTTT.

This chain joins TRBV19 and TRBJ2-3; 9 positions agree with TRBD1. This CDR3 comprises 15 residues. J gave up 1 base and V 7 bases, and 6 bases lay outside the gene matches. CDR1 is LNHDA and CDR2 is SQIVND in the germline V gene (reference sequence). The CDR3 sequence: CASTRTGVGTDTQYF. CDR3 sequence (DNA): TGTGCCAGTACCCGGACAGGGGTAGGCACAGATACGCAGTATTTT.

V usage is TRBV7-2 and J usage is TRBJ2-1, with unresolved D. From germline, CDR1 is SGHTA and CDR2 FQGNSA. V lost 5 bases to trimming and J lost 5 bases, with 19 bases between them. The CDR3 covers 16 residues. The CDR3 sequence is CASSHRTSGPNNEQFF. CDR3 DNA: TGTGCCAGCAGCCACCGTACCTCCGGGCCAAACAATGAGCAGTTCTTC.

In nucleotides, the CDR3 is TGTGCCAGCAGTGGGCCCGGGCTAGCGGGGTTTTTAGGGTTGGATGAGCAGTTCTTC. Translating it yields CASSGPGLAGFLGLDEQFF. V usage is TRBV27 and J usage is TRBJ2-1; 9 nucleotides line up with TRBD2. The V gene end was trimmed by 5 bases and the J gene end by 8 bases; junction bases not matched to a gene: 22. CDR3 length: 19 amino acids. Germline V gene sequence: CDR1 MNHEY, CDR2 SMNVEV (reference sequence).

The J gene is TRBJ2-3, the V gene TRBV24-1; D remains unclear. CDR3 length equals 12 residues. Germline V gene lookup returns CDR1 KGHDR and CDR2 SFDVKD. The germline V and J ends were trimmed by 0 bases and 7 bases, with 4 bases remaining between them. CDR3: CATSDLRHTQYF. The CDR3 DNA sequence: TGTGCCACCAGTGATTTGAGGCATACGCAGTATTTT.

The CDR3 loop reads CASSLLGAGLNTGELFF. As DNA, the CDR3 is TGTGCCAGCAGCTTGTTGGGGGCAGGCCTGAACACCGGGGAGCTGTTTTTT. The chain uses TRBV5-6 and TRBJ2-2, with D tentatively TRBD1 (6 bases). The CDR3 totals 17 residues. Germline V gene data show CDR1 as SGHDT and CDR2 as YYEEEE. The germline V and J ends were trimmed by 1 base and 1 base, with 14 bases remaining between them.

This clonotype came up a few times. This chain connects TRBV11-1 to TRBJ2-7; 10 bases map to TRBD2. Losses at the gene ends were 8 bases for V and 3 bases for J; bases not matched to a gene: 19. The CDR3 spans 18 residues. The germline gives CDR1 SGHAT, CDR2 FQDESV (reference sequence). The CDR3 DNA is TGTGCCAGCGAAAGGTCCGGAGCGGGAGGGCCTTTTTACTACGAGCAGTACTTC. Translation gives CASERSGAGGPFYYEQYF. The variable domain in full, completed from reference TRBV11-1 and TRBJ2-7, reads EAEVAQSPRYKITEKSQAVAFWCDPISGHATLYWYRQILGQGPELLVQFQDESVVDDSQLPKDRFSAERLKGVDSTLKIQPAELGDSAMYLCASERSGAGGPFYYEQYFGPGTRLTVT.

The chain carries TRBV18 and TRBJ1-5; D remains unclear. Germline V gene data show CDR1 as KGHSH and CDR2 as LQKENI. V was trimmed by 5 bases and J by 6 bases, leaving 8 bases between them. CDR3 size: 12 residues. CDR3 DNA sequence: TGTGCCAGCTCAAATGACGGTCAGCCCCAGCATTTT. Translating it yields CASSNDGQPQHF. Drawing the rest from reference TRBV18 and TRBJ1-5, the complete variable domain is NAGVMQNPRHLVRRRGQEARLRCSPMKGHSHVYWYRQLPEEGLKFMVYLQKENIIDESGMPKERFSAEFPKEGPSILRIQQVVRGDSAAYFCASSNDGQPQHFGDGTRLSIL.

This clonotype appeared a few times. The V and J genes are TRBV3-1 and TRBJ1-1; D gene ambiguous. V lost 4 bases and J lost 1, with 7 bases in between. This CDR3 is built from 13 residues. Germline CDR1 and CDR2: LGHDT and YNNKEL (reference sequence). The CDR3 region has the DNA TGTGCCAGCAGCCTTATCACGAACACTGAAGCTTTCTTT. As protein: CASSLITNTEAFF.

A few counts support this clonotype. The CDR3 nucleotides read TGCAGCGTTTCACCACAAGAGACCCAGTACTTC. Protein sequence: CSVSPQETQYF. The rearrangement uses TRBV29-1 and TRBJ2-5; D not certain. The CDR3 covers 11 residues. Looked up from germline, CDR1 is SQVTM and CDR2 is ANQGSEA. Trimming removed 5 bases at V and 2 bases at J, with 6 bases between. The full variable domain, rest sourced from reference TRBV29-1 and TRBJ2-5, is SAVISQKPSRDICQRGTSLTIQCQVDSQVTMMFWYRQQPGQSLTLIATANQGSEATYESGFVIDKFPISRPNLTFSTLTVSNMSPEDSSIYLCSVSPQETQYFGPGTRLLVL.

This clonotype was seen at least ten times. The chain recombines TRBV19 with TRBJ2-5; 9 bases are shared with TRBD1. CDR3 length equals 15 residues. Germline V gene data show CDR1 as LNHDA and CDR2 as SQIVND (reference sequence). V lost 9 bases, J lost 9 bases, and 17 bases stayed unmatched. DNA of the CDR3: TGTGCCAGCAGACCGGGACAGGGAGGCTCGAATGCCCAGTACTTC. Its translation: CASRPGQGGSNAQYF. The full variable domain, its missing parts supplied by reference TRBV19 and TRBJ2-5, is DGGITQSPKYLFRKEGQNVTLSCEQNLNHDAMYWYRQDPGQGLRLIYYSQIVNDFQKGDIAEGYSVSREKKESFPLTVTSAQKNPTAFYLCASRPGQGGSNAQYFGPGTRLLVL.

The J gene is TRBJ2-2, the V gene TRBV6-2 or TRBV6-3, with 9 bases lining up with TRBD1. CDR1 MNHEY and CDR2 SVGEGT come from the germline V gene. V gave up 6 bases and J gave up 7 bases; unmatched junction bases: 9. The length of the CDR3 is 15 residues. Written as DNA, the CDR3 is TGTGCCAGCAGCGAAACAGGGGGCTGGATCGGGGAGCTGTTTTTT. Its translation: CASSETGGWIGELFF.

The V gene is TRBV20-1, the J gene TRBJ2-7, with D perhaps TRBD2 (6 bases). The germline CDR1 and CDR2 sequences are DFQATT and SNEGSKA (reference sequence). The CDR3 is 14 residues long. Trimming stripped 3 bases from V and 9 bases from J, with 21 bases between. DNA of the CDR3: TGCAGTGCTAGCGGGGGAGGCCACTATCTGTGGCAGTACTTC. Translation: CSASGGGHYLWQYF.